This T cell receptor beta chain was recorded in a study of glioma-infiltrating T cells after dendritic cell vaccination. Findings and caveats of the study: Longer survival after dendritic cell vaccination followed higher pretreatment TIL content.

Assay used: immunoSEQ multiplex PCR; TCRdb lists only in-frame clones, some missing. The data show roughly 100,000 clones, around 90% seen once. The CDR3 contains 14 residues. The ends were cut back, 6 bases at V and 0 bases at J, with 9 bases in the middle. From germline, CDR1 is SQVTM and CDR2 ANQGSEA. Time point noted: after dendritic cell vaccination, including at tumor progression/relapse. Of note for this clone: Its antigen is as yet unknown.

The sequence was obtained from a human donor with glioblastoma. The sample here was blood, taken after dendritic cell vaccination. V and J are TRBV29-1 and TRBJ2-6; perhaps TRBD1 as D (6 bases). The CDR3 reads CSVDRSSGANVLTF. DNA for the CDR3: TGCAGCGTCGACAGGAGCTCTGGGGCCAACGTCCTGACTTTC.